Presented here are 13 T cell receptor beta chains from one specimen sequenced in a study of spatial heterogeneity in lung cancer. The time point was: blood at routine non-recurrence follow-up after resection. Each CDR3 protein gets one entry after TCRdb re-called the 5' RACE reads with MiXCR. Of 9,500 to 13,000 distinct CDR3 sequences in the sample, over 9.5% were seen once. This material consisted of PBMCs, taken at follow-up. Receptor source: a female donor with early-stage non-small cell lung cancer.

The table lists this clonotype with many counts. The V gene is TRBV5-5, the J gene TRBJ2-1, with 8 bases that match TRBD2. CDR3 length equals 15 residues. Germline V gene lookup returns CDR1 SGHKS and CDR2 YYEKEE (reference sequence). With V trimmed by 1 base and J by 6 bases, 6 bases remained unmatched. The CDR3 DNA sequence: TGTGCCAGCAGCTTGAGCGGGAGTTATAGCAATGAGCAGTTCTTC. Amino acids: CASSLSGSYSNEQFF.

This clonotype was seen at least ten times. CDR3 in amino acids: CASSIVGAISTDTQYF. The CDR3 DNA follows: TGTGCCAGTAGTATAGTGGGGGCAATTAGCACAGATACGCAGTATTTT. The gene calls are TRBV19 and TRBJ2-3, with TRBD1 as a possible D gene (6 bases). The CDR3 totals 16 residues. The V end was cut by 1 base, the J end by 0 bases, with 11 bases between. Germline lookup yields CDR1 LNHDA and CDR2 SQIVND (reference sequence).

This clonotype was counted only a few times. The rearrangement joins TRBV10-2 to TRBJ2-5; D is ambiguous. The germline V gene has CDR1 WSHSY and CDR2 SAAADI. Trimming shortened V by 3 bases and J by 7 bases, and 15 bases separated the two germline ends. The CDR3 totals 14 residues. CDR3 sequence: CASSDLARSGTQYF. CDR3 nucleotide sequence: TGCGCCAGCAGTGATTTGGCCCGTTCGGGGACCCAGTACTTC.

The sample holds many counts of this clonotype. V is TRBV11-2 and J is TRBJ2-5; 7 positions agree with TRBD1. The germline V gene has CDR1 SGHAT and CDR2 FQNNGV. The junction had 7 bases not matched to a gene; V was cut back by 5 bases and J by 1 base. The CDR3 runs 15 residues. CDR3 bases: TGTGCCAGCAGCCCCGGGGCAGGGGGCCAAGAGACCCAGTACTTC. Its protein product is CASSPGAGGQETQYF.

V gene TRBV18 combines with J gene TRBJ2-3, with a tentative D call TRBD2 (5 bases). The CDR3 runs to 14 residues. From germline, CDR1 is KGHSH and CDR2 LQKENI. V was cut by 4 bases and J by 0 bases, with 8 bases left in between. CDR3 sequence reads: CASSLGASTDTQYF. For the CDR3, the DNA is TGTGCCAGCTCACTGGGAGCTAGCACAGATACGCAGTATTTT.

This clonotype was recorded many times. J is TRBJ2-1 and V is TRBV11-2; TRBD2 matches at 7 bases. Germline V gene lookup returns CDR1 SGHAT and CDR2 FQNNGV. Trimming removed 3 bases from V and 10 bases from J; junction bases left unmatched: 9. This CDR3 comprises 14 residues. CDR3 protein: CASSLSVGGWEQFF. The CDR3 nucleotides read TGTGCCAGCAGCTTGTCGGTGGGAGGGTGGGAGCAGTTCTTC.

This clonotype was seen many times. V usage is TRBV28 and J usage is TRBJ1-2; D ambiguous. The V gene's germline CDR1 is MDHEN and CDR2 SYDVKM. V lost 1 base and J lost 4, with 10 bases in between. The length of the CDR3 is 14 residues. The CDR3 bases are TGTGCCAGCAGTTTATCGGCAGGACTCTATGGCTACACCTTC. It specifies CASSLSAGLYGYTF.

This clonotype was picked up many times. The chain has TRBV7-2 and TRBJ1-2; tentatively, D is TRBD1 (5 bases). Trimming removed 5 bases from V and 7 bases from J, with 26 bases in between. The CDR3 is made up of 17 amino acids. CDR1 is SGHTA, CDR2 FQGNSA, per germline. CDR3 amino acids: CASSTTRQGGYLFGYTF. CDR3 DNA: TGTGCCAGCAGCACAACGAGGCAGGGAGGGTATTTATTTGGCTACACCTTC.

This clonotype was found many times. V gene TRBV5-6 combines with J gene TRBJ2-7, with TRBD1 matching 10 bases. The CDR3 has 15 amino acids. Germline CDR1 is SGHDT and CDR2 is YYEEEE. After removal of 7 bases from V and 7 bases from J, the junction contained 14 bases not matched to a gene. CDR3: CASYMGQGFGGEQYV. As DNA, the CDR3 is TGTGCCAGCTATATGGGACAGGGGTTCGGAGGTGAGCAGTACGTC.

This clonotype has more than one count but fewer than ten. The chain uses TRBV4-1 and TRBJ2-3; no clear D. The CDR3 runs 13 residues. Trimming took off 5 bases at V and 6 bases at J, with 12 bases between the two ends. Germline-derived CDR1 and CDR2 are MGHRA and YSYEKL. The CDR3 loop is CASSRVITDTQYF. For the CDR3, the DNA is TGCGCCAGCAGCAGGGTTATAACTGATACGCAGTATTTT.

Many counts were recorded for this clonotype. CDR3 residues: CASSLRDRFYNEQFF. Written as DNA, the CDR3 is TGCGCCAGCAGCTTGCGGGATAGGTTCTACAATGAGCAGTTCTTC. This sequence joins TRBV5-1 and TRBJ2-1; tentatively, D is TRBD2 (5 bases). Trimming stripped 1 base from V and 3 bases from J, with 11 bases between. The CDR3 consists of 15 residues. Germline CDR1 is SGHRS and CDR2 is YFSETQ.

This clonotype was observed at least ten times. The chain couples TRBV20-1 to TRBJ2-1; D gene ambiguous. V was cut by 3 bases and J by 5 bases, with 14 bases left in between. The CDR3 has 14 amino acids. Germline CDR1 and CDR2: DFQATT and SNEGSKA (reference sequence). The DNA for the CDR3 is TGCAGTGCTAGCGGCTGGAACCTTAACAATGAGCAGTTCTTC. This translates into CSASGWNLNNEQFF.

This clonotype was seen at least ten times. The chain links TRBV7-2 to TRBJ2-7; D is perhaps TRBD2 (6 bases). Germline-derived CDR1 and CDR2 are SGHTA and FQGNSA. There are 14 residues in the CDR3. V gave up 1 base and J gave up 6 bases, with 13 bases separating them. The CDR3 region is CASSLGGTGSEQYF. CDR3 DNA sequence: TGTGCCAGCAGCTTAGGCGGGACTGGATCCGAGCAGTACTTC.